The 2 T cell receptor beta chains below were found in one sample sequenced in a study of OX40 agonist ivuxolimab in advanced cancers. Profiled with immunoSEQ multiplex PCR; TCRdb holds only in-frame clones, not every one. Among some 10,000 clones listed, about 86% were seen once. Sequenced here: CD4+ or CD8+ T cells sorted from blood, sampled in a trial of the OX40 agonist ivuxolimab. All receptors come from an adult with an advanced solid tumor such as melanoma, head and neck, liver or kidney cancer.

The rearrangement links TRBV18 to TRBJ1-2; D gene uncertain. The germline V and J ends were trimmed by 2 bases and 4 bases, with 20 bases remaining between them. There are 17 residues in the CDR3. CDR1 and CDR2 (germline): KGHSH, LQKENI. The CDR3 DNA reads as TGTGCCAGCTCACCAGAGGTTATCCCAGCCCAGAGCTATGGCTACACCTTC. It specifies CASSPEVIPAQSYGYTF.

The chain joins TRBV11-2 to TRBJ2-3, with 8 bases that match TRBD2. Germline trimming cut 2 bases from V and 14 bases from J; bases unmatched to any gene: 12. The CDR3 spans 14 residues. Germline assignment: CDR1 SGHAT and CDR2 FQNNGV. CDR3 sequence: CASSLLGGGGPGYF. The DNA of the CDR3 is TGTGCCAGCAGCTTACTCGGAGGCGGGGGGCCTGGGTATTTT.